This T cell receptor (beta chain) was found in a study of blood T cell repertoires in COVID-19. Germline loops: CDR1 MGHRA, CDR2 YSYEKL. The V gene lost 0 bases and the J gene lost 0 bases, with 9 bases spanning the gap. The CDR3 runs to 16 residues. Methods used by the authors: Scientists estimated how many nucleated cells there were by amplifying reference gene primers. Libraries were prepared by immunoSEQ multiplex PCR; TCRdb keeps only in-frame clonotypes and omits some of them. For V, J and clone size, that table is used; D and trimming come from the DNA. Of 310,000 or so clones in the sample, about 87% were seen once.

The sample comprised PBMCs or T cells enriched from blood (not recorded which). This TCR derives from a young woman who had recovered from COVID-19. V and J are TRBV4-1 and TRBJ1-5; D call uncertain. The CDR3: CASSQEYTYSNQPQHF. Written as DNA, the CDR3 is TGCGCCAGCAGCCAAGAGTACACGTATAGCAATCAGCCCCAGCATTTT.